Below, one T cell receptor (beta chain) is given with its context. This clone was seen only once. Its binding antigen is unknown. Base qualities are missing; no much larger clone stands one base away. These data originate in a study of T cells in tuberculosis (dated by TCRdb to 2016 to 2019). About the investigation overall: The study combined CD1B tetramers and high-throughput TCR immunosequencing to characterize T cells specific for the mycobacterial lipid antigen glucose monomycolate (GMM). A South African clinical cohort compared IGRA-negative adolescents, IGRA-positive adolescents with latent tuberculosis and adults with active tuberculosis, 9 to 11 per group.

At study entry, adolescents were screened for latent tuberculosis infection using a tuberculin skin test and the QuantiFERON-TB GOLD In-Tube IGRA. Unsorted cryopreserved PBMC were immunosequenced, covering on average roughly 100,000 T cells per clinical donor. Eleven high schools in the Worcester region of the Western Cape, South Africa, served as enrollment sites for adolescents aged 12 to 18 years. Around ten M. tuberculosis-infected adolescents and around ten uninfected adolescents, matched for age and sex, were selected. PBMC from adolescents were isolated by density centrifugation from freshly drawn heparinized blood and were then cryopreserved. The CDR3 covers 16 residues, taking in both the cysteine and the phenylalanine. Only the CDR3 DNA is retained, 48 bases long and in frame from the first base. For CDR1 and CDR2, the germline V gene (reference sequence) lists MNHEY and SMNVEV. The germline ends are 9 bases apart after V is trimmed by 2 bases and J by 1 base.

Results the study describes overall, beyond this receptor: Shorter CDR3-alpha lengths in active tuberculosis patients partly drove the smaller NN-distances, and the TCR-beta difference was not statistically significant. Clinical samples were chosen by availability of cryopreserved specimens, and active tuberculosis cases were adults while controls were adolescents. A classifier using the diverse GMM-specific repertoire reached roughly 87% accuracy (AUROC under 0.95), compared with about 63% accuracy using GEM motif frequencies. Compared with IGRA-negative controls, TCR-alpha repertoires from active tuberculosis had smaller mean NN-distances to GMM-specific TCRs, which suggests that these TCRs underwent clonal expansion.

The immunoSEQ multiplex PCR assay was used to generate TCR libraries, with TCR-beta and/or TCR-alpha/delta assays applied to each sample. Amplified TCR libraries were sequenced on the Illumina high-throughput platform. As for how the authors treated the data: Clustering and dimensionality reduction relied on pairwise TCRdist distances among GMM-specific receptors from T cells that were either sorted ex vivo or expanded in vitro. The score assigned to each clinical repertoire was mean NN-distance, meaning the average TCRdist to the nearest 10% of tetramer-positive reference sequences. GEM TCR motif frequency was computed as the fraction of unique TCRs matching known GEM sequences by V/J usage and CDR3 length. Active tuberculosis was classified by linear discriminant analysis with leave-one-out cross-validation, implemented in scikit-learn. This is the immuneACCESS table as TCRdb keeps it, with only in-frame sequences that have V and J called. A part of the clones is gone; compared with another copy, unresolved V genes explain less than half, and the rest is unexplained. V, J and clone size were drawn from that table, and D and trimming were deduced from the DNA. The sample data list 30,000 to 35,000 clones, and approximately 90% of these were observed just once. Together, the top ten hold 2.2% of the sample.

The material sequenced was PBMCs. The sequence was obtained from a donor between 10 and 35 years old with latent tuberculosis or without tuberculosis infection. Recombination connected TRBV27 to TRBJ1-6; the best D guess is TRBD1, with 5 bases matching. The sequence in DNA is TGTGCCAGCAGTTTAGGGGGGGGTTCCTATAATTCACCCCTCCACTTT. Translated, this gives CASSLGGGSYNSPLHF.